A selection of T cell receptor beta chains follows, all from one sample in a study of molecular identifiers for immune sequencing clone quantification. TCRdb passed the PCR reads through MiXCR, listing each CDR3 protein once. The sample consists of more than 450,000 distinct CDR3 sequences, about 21% of them appearing once. Sequenced material: naive CD8+ T cells from blood, with Jurkat cell RNA spiked in. The source is a human donor in good health. Some libraries in this study had Jurkat cell RNA spiked in. CDR3s include the opening cysteine and the closing phenylalanine or tryptophan. The D gene is left open where the match is weak. The size entry is marked missing in some rows and otherwise reads once, few, many or a size class.

>18|few|TRBJ1-5|TRBV6-1|TRBD1
TGTGCCAGCACCAACCCCACGGGACAGGGCTTAGGCAATCAGCCCCAGCATTTT
CASTNPTGQGLGNQPQHF
>16|NA|TRBJ2-7|TRBV4-2|TRBD2
TGTGCCAGCAGCCGCTACGATGGTAGCGGGAGTTACGAGCAGTACTTC
CASSRYDGSGSYEQYF
>14|many|TRBJ2-7|TRBV30|TRBD1
TGTGCCTGGAGTCCGGGACAGGGCTATTACGAGCAGTACTTC
CAWSPGQGYYEQYF
>15|NA|TRBJ2-5|TRBV5-6|NA
TGTGCCAGCAGCGCCGGGGACCGCCCGGTGGAGACCCAGTACTTC
CASSAGDRPVETQYF
>14|many|TRBJ1-1|TRBV3-1|NA
TGTGCCAGCAGCCCGGGACACCAGAGGACTGAAGCTTTCTTT
CASSPGHQRTEAFF
>15|NA|TRBJ2-5|TRBV7-9|TRBD1
TGTGCCAGCAGCTTAGTAATTACAGGGGAGGAGACCCAGTACTTC
CASSLVITGEETQYF
>13|NA|TRBJ2-7|TRBV20-1|TRBD1
TGCAGTGCTCGCAGGACAGGGGTTTACGAGCAGTACTTC
CSARRTGVYEQYF
>15|few|TRBJ2-1|TRBV9|NA
TGTGCCAGCGGAGTCGGGGGCGTCTCCTACAATGAGCAGTTCTTC
CASGVGGVSYNEQFF
>11|few|TRBJ2-1|TRBV29-1|NA
TGCAGCGTTCCAGACCCCTCGGGGCAGTTCTTC
CSVPDPSGQFF
>17|NA|TRBJ2-6|TRBV15|NA
TGTGCCACCAGCTTGCACTTGACAGTCTCTGGGGCCAACGTCCTGACTTTC
CATSLHLTVSGANVLTF
>15|many|TRBJ2-6|TRBV7-6|NA
TGTGCCAGCAGCTTAGCTCACACTGGGGCCAACGTCCTGACTTTC
CASSLAHTGANVLTF
>15|many|TRBJ2-7|TRBV6-5|TRBD1
TGTGCCAGCAGTTACCCAATGGGACAGGGCTACGAGCAGTACTTC
CASSYPMGQGYEQYF
>15|few|TRBJ2-2|TRBV6-1|TRBD2
TGTGCCAGCAGTGAATGGCGGGGGGGCACCGGGGAGCTGTTTTTT
CASSEWRGGTGELFF
>17|many|TRBJ1-6|TRBV6-5|NA
TGTGCCAGCAGTTACTCGATGGCGACCACCGGGCACTCACCCCTCCACTTT
CASSYSMATTGHSPLHF
>15|few|TRBJ2-1|TRBV10-3|NA
TGTGCCATCAGGCCCGGGACACTGTCCTACAATGAGCAGTTCTTC
CAIRPGTLSYNEQFF